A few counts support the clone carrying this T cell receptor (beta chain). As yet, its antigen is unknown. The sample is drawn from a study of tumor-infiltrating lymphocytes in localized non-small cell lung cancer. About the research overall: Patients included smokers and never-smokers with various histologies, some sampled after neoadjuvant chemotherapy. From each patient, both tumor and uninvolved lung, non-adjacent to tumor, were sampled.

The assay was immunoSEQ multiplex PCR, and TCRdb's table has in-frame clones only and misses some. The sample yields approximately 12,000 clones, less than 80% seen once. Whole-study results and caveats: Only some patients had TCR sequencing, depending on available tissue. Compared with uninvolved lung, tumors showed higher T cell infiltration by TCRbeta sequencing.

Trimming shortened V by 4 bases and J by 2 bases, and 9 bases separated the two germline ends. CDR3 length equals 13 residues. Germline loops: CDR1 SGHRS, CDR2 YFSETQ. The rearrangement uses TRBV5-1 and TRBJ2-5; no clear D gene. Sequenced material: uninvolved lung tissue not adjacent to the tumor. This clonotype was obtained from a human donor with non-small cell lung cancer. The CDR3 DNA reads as TGCGCCAGCAGCCTTCAAGGGCAAGAGACCCAGTACTTC. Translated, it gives CASSLQGQETQYF.